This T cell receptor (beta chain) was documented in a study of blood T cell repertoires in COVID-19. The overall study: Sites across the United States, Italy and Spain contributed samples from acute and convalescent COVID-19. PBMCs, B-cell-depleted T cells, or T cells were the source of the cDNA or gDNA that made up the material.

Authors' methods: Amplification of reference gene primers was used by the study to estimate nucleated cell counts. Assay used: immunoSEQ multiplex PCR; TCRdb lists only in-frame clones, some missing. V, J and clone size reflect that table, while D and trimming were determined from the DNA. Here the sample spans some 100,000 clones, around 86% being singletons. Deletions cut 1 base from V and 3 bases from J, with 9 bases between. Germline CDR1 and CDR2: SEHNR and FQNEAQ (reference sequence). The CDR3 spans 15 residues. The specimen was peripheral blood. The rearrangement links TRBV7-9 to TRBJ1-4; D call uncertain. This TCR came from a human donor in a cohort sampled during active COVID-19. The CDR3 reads CASSLEHGPNEKLFF. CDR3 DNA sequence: TGTGCCAGCAGCTTAGAACATGGTCCTAATGAAAAACTGTTTTTT.